Following are 21 T cell receptor beta chains from one sample sequenced in a study of T cell responses to AZD1222 COVID-19 vaccine. Only in-frame clones appear in the TCRdb table, and some are missing; sequencing was by immunoSEQ multiplex PCR. This repertoire shows roughly 130,000 clones, approximately 88% found once; its top ten account for under 9%. The sample here was peripheral blood, taken on day 0 of AZD1222 vaccination. These TCRs come from an adult in good health.

The chain recombines TRBV27 with TRBJ2-2; unclear D gene. CDR1 is MNHEY and CDR2 is SMNVEV in the germline V gene (reference sequence). This CDR3 is built from 11 residues. V lost 3 bases and J lost 6, with 2 bases in between. In DNA form, the CDR3 reads TGTGCCAGCAGTTTCGCCGGGGAGCTGTTTTTT. This codes for CASSFAGELFF.

This rearrangement joins TRBV14 to TRBJ2-1; the match to TRBD1 covers 7 bases. This CDR3 comprises 14 residues. Unmatched junction bases numbered 4, after V lost 5 bases and J lost 3 bases. Germline loops: CDR1 SGHDN, CDR2 FVKESK. CDR3 in amino acids: CASSWGQYYNEQFF. The CDR3 DNA reads TGTGCCAGCAGCTGGGGACAGTACTACAATGAGCAGTTCTTC.

This clone was found a few times. CDR3 DNA: TGTGCCAGTAGTTTTACCCCCGAAGGGACCCAGTACTTC. This translates into CASSFTPEGTQYF. This chain uses TRBV19 with TRBJ2-5; no reliable D call. CDR1 and CDR2 from the germline V gene are LNHDA and SQIVND (reference sequence). This CDR3 is built from 13 residues. Trimming cost V 5 bases and J 7 bases, with 14 bases left between them.

The V gene is TRBV3-1 (or the pseudogene TRBV3-2), the J gene TRBJ2-7, with a weak D call TRBD1 (5 bases). The V end was cut by 4 bases, the J end by 0 bases, with 7 bases between. CDR1 and CDR2 (germline): LGHDT, YNNKEL (reference sequence). This CDR3 spans 13 amino acids. The CDR3: CASSLGDSYEQYF. In DNA, the CDR3 is TGTGCCAGCAGCCTAGGGGACTCCTACGAGCAGTACTTC.

This clone was seen a single time. This rearrangement joins TRBV27 to TRBJ1-1, with unresolved D. This CDR3 has 11 residues. CDR1 is MNHEY and CDR2 is SMNVEV in the germline V gene (reference sequence). With 11 bases removed from V and 4 bases from J, the gap between germline ends came to 11 bases. The CDR3 region is CAGDMGTEAFF. The CDR3 nucleotides are TGTGCCGGCGACATGGGCACTGAAGCTTTCTTT.

The chain employs TRBV29-1 and TRBJ2-1, with 7 bases aligning to TRBD2. The CDR3 runs 17 residues. Germline assignment: CDR1 SQVTM and CDR2 ANQGSEA. V lost 0 bases to trimming and J lost 2 bases; unmatched junction nucleotides: 10. CDR3 sequence: CSVEDLEREIAYNEQFF. CDR3 in DNA: TGCAGCGTTGAAGATCTAGAGCGGGAAATTGCCTACAATGAGCAGTTCTTC.

This clone was counted between two and nine times. The V and J genes are TRBV6-2 or TRBV6-3 and TRBJ1-5; D may be TRBD1 (6 bases). CDR1 is MNHEY and CDR2 is SVGEGT in the germline V gene. Between the trimmed V and J ends, which lost 2 bases and 6 bases, there was a span of 14 bases. The CDR3 is 15 amino acids. The CDR3 region is CASSYLRGAGQPQHF. CDR3 nucleotide sequence: TGTGCCAGCAGTTACCTCCGGGGGGCAGGTCAGCCCCAGCATTTT.

The V call is TRBV11-2, the J call TRBJ2-2; perhaps TRBD1 as D (5 bases). Germline V CDR1 and CDR2: SGHAT, FQNNGV. CDR3 size: 15 residues. The V end lost 0 bases, the J end lost 5 bases, and 10 bases lay between the germline ends. The CDR3 bases are TGTGCCAGCAGCTTAGACGCAGGGTTGACCGGGGAGCTGTTTTTT. Translation: CASSLDAGLTGELFF. The full variable domain, rest sourced from reference TRBV11-2 and TRBJ2-2, is EAGVAQSPRYKIIEKRQSVAFWCNPISGHATLYWYQQILGQGPKLLIQFQNNGVVDDSQLPKDRFSAERLKGVDSTLKIQPAKLEDSAVYLCASSLDAGLTGELFFGEGSRLTVL.

The J gene is TRBJ2-5, the V gene TRBV20-1; no reliable D call. The ends were cut back, 0 bases at V and 10 bases at J, with 6 bases in the middle. Germline V gives CDR1 DFQATT, CDR2 SNEGSKA (reference sequence). CDR3 length: 10 residues. The chain's CDR3 is CSAREKVQYF. In DNA, the CDR3 is TGCAGTGCTAGAGAAAAAGTCCAGTACTTC.

The rearrangement joins TRBV12-3 or TRBV12-4 to TRBJ2-3; no clear D gene. Trimming pared 5 bases from V and 8 bases from J, leaving 14 bases between. The CDR3 consists of 13 residues. The CDR3 DNA reads as TGTGCCAGCAGTCGATGGCGCGATAGTACGCAGTATTTT. Translation: CASSRWRDSTQYF.

The chain recombines TRBV29-1 with TRBJ2-7; 9 positions match TRBD2. The germline gives CDR1 SQVTM, CDR2 ANQGSEA. V gave up 4 bases and J gave up 6 bases; unmatched junction bases: 7. The length of the CDR3 is 13 residues. The CDR3 coding sequence is TGCAGCGTTGCGAGCGGGAGGTCGTCCGAGCAGTACTTC. This codes for CSVASGRSSEQYF.

The chain has TRBV27 and TRBJ1-2, with TRBD1 as a possible D gene (6 bases). Germline CDR1 is MNHEY and CDR2 is SMNVEV (reference sequence). Trimming removed 5 bases at V and 4 bases at J, with 17 bases between. The CDR3 runs 15 residues. CDR3 residues: CASSPPGQGIYGYTF. In nucleotides, the CDR3 is TGTGCCAGCAGTCCTCCGGGGCAGGGGATCTATGGCTACACCTTC.

J is TRBJ2-1 and V is TRBV29-1; D is undetermined. Germline CDR1 and CDR2: SQVTM and ANQGSEA. Trimming cost V 5 bases and J 7 bases, with 6 bases left between them. The CDR3 is 10 amino acids. CDR3 sequence (DNA): TGCAGCGTTCATCAGAATGAGCAGTTCTTC. It specifies CSVHQNEQFF.

CDR3 sequence (DNA): TGTGCCAGCAGTTCCCCCCGCTCGTCGCCGGCTGAAGCTTTCTTT. Encoded protein: CASSSPRSSPAEAFF. V usage is TRBV6-5 and J usage is TRBJ1-1, with D unclear. This CDR3 region has 15 residues. V shed 4 bases and J shed 6 bases, with 18 bases lying between them. Germline assignment: CDR1 MNHEY and CDR2 SVGAGI.

This clone occurred a few times. The CDR3 protein is CASSHDGREQPQHF. As DNA, the CDR3 is TGTGCCAGCAGCCACGACGGCCGGGAGCAGCCCCAGCATTTT. The chain combines TRBV3-1 (or the pseudogene TRBV3-2) with TRBJ1-5; no reliable D call. CDR1 is LGHDT and CDR2 is YNNKEL in the germline V gene (reference sequence). This CDR3 comprises 14 residues. V was pared by 3 bases and J by 7 bases, with 13 bases between.

This clone was seen a handful of times. The V gene is TRBV9, the J gene TRBJ2-1; 14 nucleotides align to TRBD2. Germline values: CDR1 SGDLS, CDR2 YYNGEE. J was trimmed by 8 bases and V by 4 bases; bases with no gene match: 8. The CDR3 length is 16 residues. In DNA, the CDR3 is TGTGCCAGCAGCTCCCGACTAGCGGGAGGGGTGGATGAGCAGTTCTTC. Its protein product is CASSSRLAGGVDEQFF.

This clone was detected once. The genes are TRBV11-2 and TRBJ2-2; 7 bases are shared with TRBD1. Germline V gives CDR1 SGHAT, CDR2 FQNNGV. This CDR3 region has 16 residues. V dropped 2 bases and J dropped 4; count of bases not matched to a gene: 7. The CDR3 DNA is TGTGCCAGCAGCTTATTTTTGGACAGGCCCACCGGGGAGCTGTTTTTT. Translation gives CASSLFLDRPTGELFF.

The chain employs TRBV25-1 and TRBJ2-7; 10 nucleotides align to TRBD2. Germline-derived CDR1 and CDR2 are MGHDK and SYGVNS. Trimming took 4 bases from V and 6 from J; bases not matched to a gene: 6. The CDR3 has 14 amino acids. CDR3 in amino acids: CASSGSGRRSEQYF. The CDR3 DNA is TGTGCCAGCAGTGGTAGCGGGAGGAGATCCGAGCAGTACTTC.

The chain has TRBV5-1 and TRBJ2-1; 10 positions agree with TRBD2. Germline V lookup: CDR1 SGHRS, CDR2 YFSETQ. J lost 6 bases, V lost 0 bases, and 6 bases had no gene match. This CDR3 comprises 16 residues. CDR3 sequence (DNA): TGCGCCAGCAGCTTGGTTTTCAGCGGGAGGGCCAATGAGCAGTTCTTC. Amino acids: CASSLVFSGRANEQFF. Looking up the rest from reference TRBV5-1 and TRBJ2-1 gives the full variable domain: KAGVTQTPRYLIKTRGQQVTLSCSPISGHRSVSWYQQTPGQGLQFLFEYFSETQRNKGNFPGRFSGRQFSNSRSEMNVSTLELGDSALYLCASSLVFSGRANEQFFGPGTRLTVL.

V is TRBV6-2 or TRBV6-3 and J is TRBJ2-1; 15 positions agree with TRBD2. After removal of 0 bases from V and 3 bases from J, the junction contained 3 bases not matched to a gene. Germline CDR1 is MNHEY and CDR2 is SVGEGT. The CDR3 runs to 18 residues. CDR3 protein: CASSYSGLAGGIYNEQFF. The CDR3 nucleotides are TGTGCCAGCAGTTACTCGGGACTAGCGGGAGGTATCTACAATGAGCAGTTCTTC.

The chain carries TRBV10-2 and TRBJ1-2; D gene uncertain. This CDR3 region has 13 residues. The germline V gene encodes CDR1 WSHSY and CDR2 SAAADI. The V end was cut by 8 bases, the J end by 2 bases, with 12 bases between. The DNA of the CDR3 is TGCGCCAGCGGACCGACGGGGAACTATGGCTACACCTTC. Protein sequence: CASGPTGNYGYTF.